The source of this T cell receptor (beta chain) is a study of cytomegalovirus exposure and HLA in healthy donors. The PCR made use of 60 Vbeta and 13 Jbeta primers. Original analysis: An analysis that came later counted some 81 million unique TCR beta chains, around 10 million shared. Sequenced by immunoSEQ multiplex PCR; TCRdb stores in-frame clones only, minus some. V, J and clone size are taken as reported in that table, and D and trimming were inferred from the DNA itself. Among 150,000 to 200,000 clones listed, around four fifths were seen once. The germline CDR1 and CDR2 sequences are SGHTA and FQGNSA. There are 14 residues in the CDR3. The V end was cut by 1 base, the J end by 11 bases, with 14 bases between.

The receptor was isolated from a woman in her sixties in good health and CMV-seropositive. Sequencing was performed on PBMCs. The genes are TRBV7-2 and TRBJ1-4, with unresolved D. Written as DNA, the CDR3 is TGTGCCAGCAGCTTAGATCTCAGTGTGCAGAAACTGTTTTTT. Translated, it gives CASSLDLSVQKLFF.